This entry lists 29 T cell receptor beta chains sequenced from one sample in a study of technical replicates of blood from several donors. Profiled with immunoSEQ multiplex PCR; TCRdb holds only in-frame clones, not every one. The sample yields 70,000 or so clones, approximately 92% seen once. Source material: T cells isolated from PBMCs. The receptors were sampled from a human donor in good health.

The chain links TRBV9 to TRBJ1-3, with D possibly matching TRBD1 (6 bases). This CDR3 is built from 15 residues. V was pared by 0 bases and J by 6 bases, with 13 bases between. Germline CDR1 and CDR2: SGDLS and YYNGEE. CDR3 amino acids: CASSVAQGSLNTIYF. In DNA, the CDR3 is TGTGCCAGCAGCGTAGCACAGGGCTCACTAAACACCATATATTTT.

The V and J genes are TRBV29-1 and TRBJ1-2, with D perhaps matching TRBD1 (6 bases). The CDR3 is 11 amino acids. Germline-derived CDR1 and CDR2 are SQVTM and ANQGSEA. CDR3 nucleotide sequence: TGCAGTGTCGACAGGAGCTATGGCTACACCTTC. Translating gives CSVDRSYGYTF.

The V and J genes are TRBV28 and TRBJ2-7, with 7 bases aligning to TRBD2. V lost 3 bases to trimming and J lost 4 bases; unmatched junction nucleotides: 9. Germline V gene lookup returns CDR1 MDHEN and CDR2 SYDVKM. The CDR3 consists of 15 residues. The CDR3 bases are TGTGCCAGCAGTTTTATCCCGGGAGGCTTTTACGAGCAGTACTTC. It translates to CASSFIPGGFYEQYF.

The gene calls are TRBV27 and TRBJ2-2; TRBD2 is a possible D gene (7 bases). V was shortened by 0 bases and J by 8 bases, with 13 bases between the two germline ends. In germline, CDR1 is MNHEY, CDR2 SMNVEV (reference sequence). The CDR3 is 15 amino acids. CDR3 region: CASSLSMGGPGELFF. The CDR3 DNA follows: TGTGCCAGCAGTTTATCGATGGGGGGGCCAGGGGAGCTGTTTTTT.

This clone has more than one count but fewer than ten. The CDR3, as DNA: TGTGCCAGCAGCTTGGGCAGTAGCACTGAAGCTTTCTTT. Translation: CASSLGSSTEAFF. The V and J genes are TRBV7-3 and TRBJ1-1; no firm D call. V shed 3 bases and J shed 4 bases, with 9 bases lying between them. Germline V gives CDR1 SGHTA, CDR2 FQGTGA. The CDR3 spans 13 residues.

The V and J genes are TRBV7-9 and TRBJ1-3; 8 bases match TRBD1. Germline CDR1 reads SEHNR; CDR2 reads FQNEAQ (reference sequence). Germline trimming cut 4 bases from V and 16 bases from J; bases unmatched to any gene: 6. CDR3 size: 11 residues. CDR3 in DNA: TGTGCCAGCAGCTACAAGGACAGGGTTTATTTT. As protein: CASSYKDRVYF.

V is TRBV7-8 and J is TRBJ2-3; 8 nucleotides line up with TRBD2. Looked up from germline, CDR1 is SGHVS and CDR2 is FQNEAQ. The ends lost 2 bases at V and 3 bases at J; junction bases unmatched: 4. This CDR3 has 15 residues. CDR3 sequence (DNA): TGTGCCAGCAGCTTATGGGAGCGGGAGACAGATACGCAGTATTTT. This encodes CASSLWERETDTQYF.

The V call is TRBV5-1, the J call TRBJ2-7, with D tentatively TRBD1 (5 bases). This CDR3 has 13 residues. Germline loops: CDR1 SGHRS, CDR2 YFSETQ. The V gene lost 0 bases and the J gene lost 7 bases, with 11 bases spanning the gap. Here the CDR3 DNA reads TGCGCCAGCAGCTTGGCAACAGGATGGGAGCAGTACTTC. Amino acid sequence: CASSLATGWEQYF.

This rearrangement joins TRBV30 to TRBJ1-2; possible D gene TRBD1, 5 bases. The CDR3 is 13 residues long. V was shortened by 2 bases and J by 5 bases, with 12 bases between the two germline ends. Per the germline V gene, CDR1 is GTSNPN and CDR2 is SVGIG (reference sequence). CDR3 nucleotides: TGTGCCTGGAGTAAGTCGACAGTTTATGGCTACACCTTC. Translating it yields CAWSKSTVYGYTF.

This clone was recorded only once. CDR3 DNA: TGTGCCTGGAGAGGGCAGGGGAAGGGCTACACCTTC. Its protein is CAWRGQGKGYTF. The chain combines TRBV30 with TRBJ1-2, with a tentative D call TRBD1 (6 bases). The CDR3 is 12 amino acids. The V end was cut by 3 bases, the J end by 8 bases, with 13 bases between. CDR1 GTSNPN and CDR2 SVGIG come from the germline V gene (reference sequence).

The rearrangement uses TRBV5-1 and TRBJ2-7, with unresolved D. The V end lost 0 bases, the J end lost 4 bases, and 5 bases lay between the germline ends. The CDR3 loop spans 12 amino acids. Germline V gene sequence: CDR1 SGHRS, CDR2 YFSETQ. The chain's CDR3 is CASSLDRYEQYF. In DNA form, the CDR3 reads TGCGCCAGCAGCTTGGACAGATACGAGCAGTACTTC.

Only one count was recorded for this clone. V is TRBV28 and J is TRBJ2-1; D uncertain. The CDR3 spans 17 residues. The V gene lost 5 bases and the J gene lost 6 bases, with 23 bases spanning the gap. Germline lookup yields CDR1 MDHEN and CDR2 SYDVKM. Here the CDR3 reads CASSPTSLETASNEQFF. CDR3 in DNA: TGTGCCAGCAGTCCTACGTCCCTAGAGACCGCATCCAATGAGCAGTTCTTC.

The rearrangement links TRBV27 to TRBJ1-2; perhaps TRBD1 as D (5 bases). Germline V gene sequence: CDR1 MNHEY, CDR2 SMNVEV (reference sequence). This CDR3 contains 14 residues. The V and J ends lost 5 bases and 4 bases respectively, with 14 bases between them. CDR3 DNA sequence: TGTGCCAGCAGTCCCCAGACAGCAATCTATGGCTACACCTTC. Its protein product is CASSPQTAIYGYTF.

The rearrangement joins TRBV5-4 to TRBJ2-7, with TRBD1 identical over 10 bases. The CDR3 sequence is 15 residues long. The J segment lost 5 bases and the V segment lost 9 bases, leaving 14 bases of the junction unmatched. In germline, CDR1 is SGHNT, CDR2 YYREEE (reference sequence). CDR3 region: CAITSAGQGIDEQYF. The CDR3 coding sequence is TGTGCCATAACATCCGCGGGACAGGGGATCGACGAGCAGTACTTC. The whole variable domain, filled in from reference TRBV5-4 and TRBJ2-7, reads ETGVTQSPTHLIKTRGQQVTLRCSSQSGHNTVSWYQQALGQGPQFIFQYYREEENGRGNFPPRFSGLQFPNYSSELNVNALELDDSALYLCAITSAGQGIDEQYFGPGTRLTVT.

CDR3 loop: CASPSGANVLTF. CDR3 in DNA: TGTGCCTCCCCATCTGGGGCCAACGTCCTGACTTTC. The rearrangement joins TRBV30 to TRBJ2-6; D uncertain. Trimming removed 7 bases at V and 1 base at J, with 5 bases between. CDR1 GTSNPN and CDR2 SVGIG come from the germline V gene (reference sequence). This CDR3 spans 12 amino acids.

CDR3 in amino acids: CASSIGTSGRIYEQYF. The DNA for the CDR3 is TGCGCCAGCAGCATCGGGACTAGCGGGAGGATTTACGAGCAGTACTTC. This rearrangement joins TRBV5-1 to TRBJ2-7, with TRBD2 matching over 15 bases. Germline V CDR1 and CDR2: SGHRS, YFSETQ. V lost 4 bases to trimming and J lost 4 bases; unmatched junction nucleotides: 6. The CDR3 contains 16 residues.

The V gene is TRBV5-4, the J gene TRBJ1-1; possibly TRBD1 for D (5 bases). The CDR3 totals 12 residues. Germline V gene data show CDR1 as SGHNT and CDR2 as YYREEE (reference sequence). V lost 3 bases and J lost 10, with 13 bases in between. This CDR3 is CASSSNIDRAFF. The CDR3 nucleotides are TGTGCCAGCAGCTCTAATATCGACAGAGCTTTCTTT.

The J gene is TRBJ2-2, the V gene TRBV6-5; the match to TRBD2 covers 13 bases. Germline V gene sequence: CDR1 MNHEY, CDR2 SVGAGI. Trimming took 2 bases from V and 6 from J; bases not matched to a gene: 3. The CDR3 loop spans 16 amino acids. The CDR3 here is CASSYPTSGRSGELFF. CDR3 nucleotide sequence: TGTGCCAGCAGTTACCCGACTAGCGGGAGGTCCGGGGAGCTGTTTTTT.

This chain connects TRBV7-2 to TRBJ2-7; maybe TRBD2 (7 bases). The CDR3 extends over 16 amino acids. Between the trimmed V and J ends, which lost 7 bases and 2 bases, there was a span of 21 bases. The germline V gene has CDR1 SGHTA and CDR2 FQGNSA. This CDR3 is CASTREGGAVTYEQYF. CDR3 bases: TGTGCCAGCACCAGGGAGGGGGGGGCGGTTACCTACGAGCAGTACTTC.

This chain joins TRBV27 and TRBJ1-4; 7 bases are a match to TRBD1. V shed 2 bases, J shed 0 bases, and the junction held 0 bases outside the gene matches. Germline V CDR1 and CDR2: MNHEY, SMNVEV (reference sequence). The CDR3 runs to 15 residues. The chain's CDR3 is CASSLGTATNEKLFF. The CDR3 DNA follows: TGTGCCAGCAGTTTAGGGACAGCAACTAATGAAAAACTGTTTTTT.

V and J are TRBV30 and TRBJ1-1; D ambiguous. Germline CDR1 and CDR2: GTSNPN and SVGIG (reference sequence). The germline V and J ends were trimmed by 0 bases and 2 bases, with 16 bases remaining between them. This CDR3 is built from 16 residues. This CDR3 reads CAWSVLHLTINTEAFF. The CDR3 coding sequence is TGTGCCTGGAGTGTACTTCATCTGACAATCAACACTGAAGCTTTCTTT.

In this sample, this clone turned up once. The chain joins TRBV6-5 to TRBJ2-7; 7 nucleotides line up with TRBD2. CDR3 length: 13 amino acids. From germline, CDR1 is MNHEY and CDR2 SVGAGI. The J segment lost 5 bases and the V segment lost 5 bases, leaving 6 bases of the junction unmatched. CDR3 sequence: CASSVTSSNEQYF. The CDR3 DNA reads as TGTGCCAGCAGTGTGACTAGCTCGAACGAGCAGTACTTC.

V gene TRBV18 combines with J gene TRBJ2-7; 9 bases map to TRBD1. This CDR3 contains 14 residues. CDR1 and CDR2 from the germline V gene are KGHSH and LQKENI. J was trimmed by 5 bases and V by 3 bases; bases with no gene match: 5. The CDR3 DNA is TGTGCCAGCTCACCGCTACAGGGGGCGCACGAGCAGTACTTC. Amino acid sequence: CASSPLQGAHEQYF.

This clone was seen only once. The CDR3 DNA follows: TGTGCCAGTAGTATCGCCCGGGGTACTAGCGCATCCTACAATGAGCAGTTCTTC. Residues: CASSIARGTSASYNEQFF. The chain combines TRBV19 with TRBJ2-1; 7 bases match TRBD2. CDR3 length: 18 residues. CDR1 is LNHDA and CDR2 is SQIVND in the germline V gene (reference sequence). V lost 3 bases and J lost 1; bases outside the gene matches: 12. Combining the CDR3 with reference TRBV19 and TRBJ2-1 gives the whole variable domain DGGITQSPKYLFRKEGQNVTLSCEQNLNHDAMYWYRQDPGQGLRLIYYSQIVNDFQKGDIAEGYSVSREKKESFPLTVTSAQKNPTAFYLCASSIARGTSASYNEQFFGPGTRLTVL.

A note on this clone: Germline and junction disagree at one end, which may indicate a read error. This chain uses TRBV7-7 with TRBJ2-2; 8 positions match TRBD1. In germline, CDR1 is SSHAT, CDR2 FNYEAQ (reference sequence). The CDR3 sequence is 16 residues long. The CDR3 here is CASSLSGTGNTGELFF. CDR3 DNA: TGTGCTAGCAGCTTATCCGGGACAGGGAACACCGGGGAGCTGTTTTTT. Using reference TRBV7-7 and TRBJ2-2 for the parts outside the CDR3, the full variable domain is GAGVSQSPRYKVTKRGQDVTLRCDPISSHATLYWYQQALGQGPEFLTYFNYEAQPDKSGLPSDRFSAERPEGSISTLTIQRTEQRDSAMYRCASSLSGTGNTGELFFGEGSRLTVL.

This chain uses TRBV19 with TRBJ1-4; 10 bases map to TRBD1. After removal of 5 bases from V and 6 bases from J, the junction contained 3 bases not matched to a gene. CDR1 is LNHDA and CDR2 is SQIVND in the germline V gene (reference sequence). CDR3 length: 14 residues. The CDR3 loop reads CASSLGTGDEKLFF. The DNA of the CDR3 is TGTGCCAGTAGTCTCGGGACAGGGGATGAAAAACTGTTTTTT. The complete variable domain, with remaining parts taken from reference TRBV19 and TRBJ1-4, reads DGGITQSPKYLFRKEGQNVTLSCEQNLNHDAMYWYRQDPGQGLRLIYYSQIVNDFQKGDIAEGYSVSREKKESFPLTVTSAQKNPTAFYLCASSLGTGDEKLFFGSGTQLSVL.

The CDR3 coding sequence is TGTGCCAGCAGCGTTGGGGACTTACTGTTTTTT. It translates to CASSVGDLLFF. This chain links TRBV14 with TRBJ1-4; D perhaps matches TRBD1 (5 bases). The CDR3 spans 11 residues. V lost 5 bases to trimming and J lost 13 bases, with 11 bases between them. Germline values: CDR1 SGHDN, CDR2 FVKESK.

V and J are TRBV13 and TRBJ1-1; 7 bases line up with TRBD1. This CDR3 region has 14 residues. J gave up 6 bases and V 2 bases, and 6 bases lay outside the gene matches. Germline CDR1 and CDR2: PRHDT and FYEKMQ (reference sequence). CDR3 DNA: TGTGCCAGCAGCTTATTAGACAGGGCCCCTGAAGCTTTCTTT. Translated: CASSLLDRAPEAFF.

The chain recombines TRBV18 with TRBJ1-5; D is perhaps TRBD1 (5 bases). The CDR3 runs 13 residues. Germline V gene lookup returns CDR1 KGHSH and CDR2 LQKENI. Trimming cost V 2 bases and J 5 bases, with 7 bases left between them. The CDR3 loop is CASSPSGDQPQHF. CDR3 nucleotides: TGTGCCAGCTCACCATCGGGGGATCAGCCCCAGCATTTT.